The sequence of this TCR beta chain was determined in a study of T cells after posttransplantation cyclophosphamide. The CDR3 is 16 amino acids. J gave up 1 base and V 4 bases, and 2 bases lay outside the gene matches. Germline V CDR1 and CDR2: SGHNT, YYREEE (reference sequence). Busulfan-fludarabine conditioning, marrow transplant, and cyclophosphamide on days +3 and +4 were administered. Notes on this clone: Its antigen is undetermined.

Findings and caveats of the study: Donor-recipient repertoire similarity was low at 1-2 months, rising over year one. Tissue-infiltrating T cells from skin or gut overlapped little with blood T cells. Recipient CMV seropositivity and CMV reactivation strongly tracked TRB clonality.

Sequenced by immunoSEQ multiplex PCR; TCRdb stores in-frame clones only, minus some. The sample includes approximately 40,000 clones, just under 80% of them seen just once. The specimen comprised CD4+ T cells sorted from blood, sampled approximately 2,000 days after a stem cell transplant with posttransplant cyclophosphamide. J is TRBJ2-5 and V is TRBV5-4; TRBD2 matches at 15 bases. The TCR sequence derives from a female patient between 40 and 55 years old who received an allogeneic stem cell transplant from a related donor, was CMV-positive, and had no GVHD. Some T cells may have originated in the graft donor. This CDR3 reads CASSQGLAGGQETQYF. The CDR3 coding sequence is TGTGCCAGCAGCCAGGGACTAGCGGGGGGCCAAGAGACCCAGTACTTC.